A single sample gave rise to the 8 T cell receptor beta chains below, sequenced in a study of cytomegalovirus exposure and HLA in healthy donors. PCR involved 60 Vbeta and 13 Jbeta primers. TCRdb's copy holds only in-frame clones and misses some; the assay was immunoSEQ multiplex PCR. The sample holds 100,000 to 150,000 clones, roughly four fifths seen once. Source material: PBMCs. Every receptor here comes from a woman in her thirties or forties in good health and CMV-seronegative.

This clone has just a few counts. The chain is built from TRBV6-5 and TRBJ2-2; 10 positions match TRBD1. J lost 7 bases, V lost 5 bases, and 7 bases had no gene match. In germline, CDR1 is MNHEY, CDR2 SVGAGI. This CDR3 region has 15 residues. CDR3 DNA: TGTGCCAGCAGTCCGGGGACAGGGGCTGTCGGGGAGCTGTTTTTT. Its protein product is CASSPGTGAVGELFF.

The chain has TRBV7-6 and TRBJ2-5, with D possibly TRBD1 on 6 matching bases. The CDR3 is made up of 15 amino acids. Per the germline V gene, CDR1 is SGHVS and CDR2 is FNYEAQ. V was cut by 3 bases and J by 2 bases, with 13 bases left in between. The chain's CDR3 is CASSLSRGSQETQYF. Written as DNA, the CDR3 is TGTGCCAGCAGCTTGAGCAGGGGATCTCAAGAGACCCAGTACTTC.

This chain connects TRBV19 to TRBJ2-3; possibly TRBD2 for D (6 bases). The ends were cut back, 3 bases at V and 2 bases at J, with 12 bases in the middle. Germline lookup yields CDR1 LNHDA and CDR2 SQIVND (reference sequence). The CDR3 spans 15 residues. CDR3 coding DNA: TGTGCCAGTAGTATCGGGGGTCCTTACACAGATACGCAGTATTTT. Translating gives CASSIGGPYTDTQYF. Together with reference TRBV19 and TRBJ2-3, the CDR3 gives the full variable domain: DGGITQSPKYLFRKEGQNVTLSCEQNLNHDAMYWYRQDPGQGLRLIYYSQIVNDFQKGDIAEGYSVSREKKESFPLTVTSAQKNPTAFYLCASSIGGPYTDTQYFGPGTRLTVL.

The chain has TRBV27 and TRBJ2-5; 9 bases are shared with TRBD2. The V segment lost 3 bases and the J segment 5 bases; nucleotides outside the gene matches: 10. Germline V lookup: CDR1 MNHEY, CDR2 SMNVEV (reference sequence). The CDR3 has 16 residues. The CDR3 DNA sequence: TGTGCCAGCAGTTTGGGGCGGGAGGGCCCCCCGGAGACCCAGTACTTC. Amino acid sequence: CASSLGREGPPETQYF.

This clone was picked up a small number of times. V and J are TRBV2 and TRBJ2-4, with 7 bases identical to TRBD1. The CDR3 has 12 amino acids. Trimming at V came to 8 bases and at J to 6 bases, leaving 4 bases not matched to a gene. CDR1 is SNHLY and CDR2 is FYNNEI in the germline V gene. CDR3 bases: TGTGCCAGCGACAGGGATGGAAACATTCAGTACTTC. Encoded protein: CASDRDGNIQYF.

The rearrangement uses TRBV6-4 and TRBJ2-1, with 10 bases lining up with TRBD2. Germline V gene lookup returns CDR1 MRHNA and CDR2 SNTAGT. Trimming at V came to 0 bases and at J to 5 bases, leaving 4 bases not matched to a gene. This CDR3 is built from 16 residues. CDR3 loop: CASSDSIAGGHNEQFF. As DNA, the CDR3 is TGTGCCAGCAGTGACTCGATAGCGGGAGGCCACAATGAGCAGTTCTTC.

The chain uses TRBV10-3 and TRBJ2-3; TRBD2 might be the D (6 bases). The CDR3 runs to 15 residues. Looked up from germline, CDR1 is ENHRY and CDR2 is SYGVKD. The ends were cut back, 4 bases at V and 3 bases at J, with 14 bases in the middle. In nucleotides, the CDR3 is TGTGCCATCAGTGGAATAGCGGTCCCGACAGATACGCAGTATTTT. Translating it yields CAISGIAVPTDTQYF.

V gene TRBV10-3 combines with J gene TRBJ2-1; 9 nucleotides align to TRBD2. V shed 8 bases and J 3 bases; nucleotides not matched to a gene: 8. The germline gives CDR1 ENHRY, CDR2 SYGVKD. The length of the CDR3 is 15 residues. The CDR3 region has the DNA TGTGCCATCGGTAGCGGGAGTGGGGACTACAATGAGCAGTTCTTC. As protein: CAIGSGSGDYNEQFF.